Here is one TCR beta chain with its context. The data stem from a study of blood T cell repertoires in COVID-19. Here immunoSEQ multiplex PCR was the method, and the copy in TCRdb shows in-frame clones only, minus some. The sample contains roughly 240,000 clones, approximately 84% of which appear only once. This sequence originates from a woman in her twenties or thirties who had recovered from COVID-19. Sequencing was carried out using peripheral blood.

The CDR3 nucleotides read TGTGCCAGCAGCCGAGACAGCTCCGTCAAAGAGCAGTTCTTC. It codes for CASSRDSSVKEQFF. The V gene is TRBV7-8, the J gene TRBJ2-1; possibly TRBD1 for D (5 bases). V lost 5 bases and J 10 bases, leaving 18 bases between the germline ends. This CDR3 region has 14 residues. In germline, CDR1 is SGHVS, CDR2 FQNEAQ.